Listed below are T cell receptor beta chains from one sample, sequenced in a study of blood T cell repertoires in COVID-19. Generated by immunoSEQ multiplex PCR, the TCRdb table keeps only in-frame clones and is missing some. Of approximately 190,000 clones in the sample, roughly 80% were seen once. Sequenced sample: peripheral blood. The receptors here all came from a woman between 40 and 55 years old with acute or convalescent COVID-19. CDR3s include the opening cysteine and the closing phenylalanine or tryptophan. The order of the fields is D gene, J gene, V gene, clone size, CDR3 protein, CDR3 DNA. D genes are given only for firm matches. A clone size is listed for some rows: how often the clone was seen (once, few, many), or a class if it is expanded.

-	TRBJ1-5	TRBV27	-	CASSLSPQGHQPQHF	TGTGCCAGCAGTTTATCCCCCCAGGGCCATCAGCCCCAGCATTTT
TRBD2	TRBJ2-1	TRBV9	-	CASSVVGSGVSYNEQFF	TGTGCCAGCAGCGTAGTGGGTAGCGGGGTCTCCTACAATGAGCAGTTCTTC
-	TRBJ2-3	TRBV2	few	CASSQQGFTDTQYF	TGTGCCAGCAGTCAACAGGGATTCACAGATACGCAGTATTTT
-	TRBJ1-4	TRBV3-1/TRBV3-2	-	CASSQNFGQGGEKLFF	TGTGCCAGCAGCCAAAATTTTGGGCAGGGCGGCGAAAAACTGTTTTTT
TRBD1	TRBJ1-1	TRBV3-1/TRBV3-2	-	CASSVGQGNTEAFF	TGTGCCAGCAGCGTGGGACAGGGGAACACTGAAGCTTTCTTT
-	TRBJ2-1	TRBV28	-	CASSLGEIYNEQFF	TGTGCCAGCAGTTTAGGGGAGATTTACAATGAGCAGTTCTTC
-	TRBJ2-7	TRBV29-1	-	CSVGASRDYEQYF	TGCAGCGTTGGGGCTAGCCGGGACTACGAGCAGTACTTC
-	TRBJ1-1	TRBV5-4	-	CASSLEIGGGDEAFF	TGTGCCAGCAGCTTGGAGATCGGGGGGGGTGATGAAGCTTTCTTT
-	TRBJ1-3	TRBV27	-	CASSLQGISGNTIYF	TGTGCCAGCAGTTTGCAGGGGATCTCTGGAAACACCATATATTTT
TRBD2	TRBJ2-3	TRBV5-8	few	CASTWTSGVIRGTQYF	TGTGCCAGCACCTGGACTAGCGGAGTAATCCGGGGTACGCAGTATTTT
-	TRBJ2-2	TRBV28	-	CASSPPGLYTGELFF	TGTGCCAGCAGTCCCCCGGGACTTTATACCGGGGAGCTGTTTTTT
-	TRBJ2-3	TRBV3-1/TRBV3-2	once	CASSRTPGTDTQYF	TGTGCCAGCAGCCGTACCCCGGGCACAGATACGCAGTATTTT
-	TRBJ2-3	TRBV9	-	CASSVVFEDTQYF	TGTGCCAGCAGCGTAGTATTCGAGGATACGCAGTATTTT
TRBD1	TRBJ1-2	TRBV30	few	CACPGQGTLDLGYTF	TGTGCCTGCCCGGGACAGGGGACCTTAGATCTTGGCTACACCTTC
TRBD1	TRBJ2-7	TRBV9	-	CASSVQTGATYEQYF	TGTGCCAGCAGCGTTCAGACAGGGGCCACCTACGAGCAGTACTTC
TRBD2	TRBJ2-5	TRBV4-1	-	CASSQDGGGTSAHGRKTQYF	TGCGCCAGCAGCCAAGATGGCGGGGGGACTAGCGCCCACGGCAGAAAGACCCAGTACTTC
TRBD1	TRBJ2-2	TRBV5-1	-	CASSRDRVNGELFF	TGCGCCAGCAGCCGGGACAGGGTGAACGGGGAGCTGTTTTTT
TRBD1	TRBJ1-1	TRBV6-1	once	CASSDLVGQPFLNTEAFF	TGTGCCAGCAGTGATCTAGTGGGACAGCCCTTTTTGAACACTGAAGCTTTCTTT
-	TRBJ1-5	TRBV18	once	CASSPGGVPSNQPQHF	TGTGCCAGCTCACCGGGGGGGGTCCCTAGCAATCAGCCCCAGCATTTT
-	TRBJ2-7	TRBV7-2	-	CASSSHTGQGLASYEQYF	TGTGCCAGCAGTTCACATACCGGACAGGGACTAGCTTCCTACGAGCAGTACTTC
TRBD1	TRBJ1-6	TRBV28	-	CASSRVDRDNSPLHF	TGTGCCAGCAGTCGCGTCGACAGGGATAATTCACCCCTCCACTTT
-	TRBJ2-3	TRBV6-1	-	CASSLPGEPDTQYF	TGTGCCAGCAGCCTCCCAGGGGAACCAGATACGCAGTATTTT
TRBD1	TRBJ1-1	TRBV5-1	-	CASSLTQGARAFF	TGCGCCAGCAGCTTAACACAGGGGGCGCGGGCTTTCTTT
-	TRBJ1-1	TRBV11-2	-	CASSSSEVREAFF	TGTGCCAGCAGCTCCTCAGAGGTTCGGGAAGCTTTCTTT
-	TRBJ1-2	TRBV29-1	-	CSVAQDGYTF	TGCAGCGTTGCGCAGGATGGCTACACCTTC
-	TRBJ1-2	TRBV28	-	CASSLGGAGDWGYTF	TGTGCCAGCAGTTTAGGAGGGGCGGGGGATTGGGGCTACACCTTC
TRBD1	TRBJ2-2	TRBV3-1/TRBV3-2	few	CASSRYGQGNTGELFF	TGTGCCAGCAGCCGCTACGGACAGGGCAACACCGGGGAGCTGTTTTTT
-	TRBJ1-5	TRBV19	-	CASSIDRVSSASYSNQPQHF	TGTGCCAGTAGTATAGATCGGGTCTCGTCAGCCTCCTATAGCAATCAGCCCCAGCATTTT
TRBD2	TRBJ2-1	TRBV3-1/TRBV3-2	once	CASSQGAGGGQFF	TGTGCCAGCAGCCAGGGAGCGGGGGGCGGGCAGTTCTTC
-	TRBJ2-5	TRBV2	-	CASNGPVGGGTQYF	TGTGCCAGCAATGGTCCTGTCGGGGGAGGGACCCAGTACTTC
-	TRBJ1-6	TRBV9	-	CASSVAKGGAYSPLHF	TGTGCCAGCAGCGTAGCTAAGGGGGGGGCTTATTCACCCCTCCACTTT
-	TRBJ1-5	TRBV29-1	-	CSVAGPGNNQPQHF	TGCAGCGTCGCTGGACCGGGAAATAATCAGCCCCAGCATTTT
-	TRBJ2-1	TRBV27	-	CASSLSSVSYNEQFF	TGTGCCAGCAGTTTAAGCTCTGTCTCCTACAATGAGCAGTTCTTC
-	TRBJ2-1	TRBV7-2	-	CASSLGIQAGNEQFF	TGTGCCAGCAGCTTAGGGATTCAGGCGGGGAATGAGCAGTTCTTC
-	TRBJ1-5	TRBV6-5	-	CASSRTVSNQPQHF	TGTGCCAGCAGCCGGACAGTTAGCAATCAGCCCCAGCATTTT
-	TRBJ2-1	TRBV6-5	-	CASTPARWHNEQFF	TGTGCCAGCACTCCCGCCAGGTGGCACAATGAGCAGTTCTTC
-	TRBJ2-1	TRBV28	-	CASSFSGINEQFF	TGTGCCAGCAGTTTTAGCGGTATCAATGAGCAGTTCTTC
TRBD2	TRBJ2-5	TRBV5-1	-	CASSRTSGNIGETQYF	TGCGCCAGCAGCCGGACTAGCGGGAATATAGGGGAGACCCAGTACTTC
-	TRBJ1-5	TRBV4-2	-	CASSQARGNNQPQHF	TGTGCCAGCAGCCAAGCGAGGGGGAACAATCAGCCCCAGCATTTT
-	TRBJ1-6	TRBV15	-	CATSRVGGSPLHF	TGTGCCACCAGCAGAGTGGGGGGATCACCCCTCCACTTT
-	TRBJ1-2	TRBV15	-	CATSRVGLRDGYTF	TGTGCCACCAGCAGAGTTGGGCTCAGGGATGGCTACACCTTC
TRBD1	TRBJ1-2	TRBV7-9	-	CASSLGGQGYGYTF	TGTGCCAGCAGCTTAGGGGGACAGGGCTATGGCTACACCTTC
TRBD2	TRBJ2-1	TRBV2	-	CASSIGLAGVDEQFF	TGTGCCAGCAGTATTGGACTAGCGGGAGTAGATGAGCAGTTCTTC
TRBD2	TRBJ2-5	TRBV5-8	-	CASSGTGTSGETQYF	TGTGCCAGCAGCGGAACCGGGACTAGCGGAGAGACCCAGTACTTC
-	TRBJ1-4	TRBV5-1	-	CASSLGRGSSSGEKLFF	TGCGCCAGCAGCTTGGGACGGGGGTCAAGCTCGGGTGAAAAACTGTTTTTT
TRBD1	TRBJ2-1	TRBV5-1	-	CASSTGQGAYNEQFF	TGCGCCAGCAGCACCGGACAGGGAGCCTACAATGAGCAGTTCTTC
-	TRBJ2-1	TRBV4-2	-	CASSRRGLRNEQFF	TGTGCCAGCAGCCGAAGAGGACTTCGTAATGAGCAGTTCTTC
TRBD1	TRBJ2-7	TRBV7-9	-	CASSRTGGSYEQYF	TGTGCCAGCAGCCGAACAGGGGGCTCCTACGAGCAGTACTTC
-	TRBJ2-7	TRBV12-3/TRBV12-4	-	CASRQGPYEQYF	TGTGCCAGCAGACAGGGTCCCTACGAGCAGTACTTC
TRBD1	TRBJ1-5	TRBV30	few	CAWSYRGGNQPQHF	TGTGCCTGGAGTTACAGGGGTGGCAATCAGCCCCAGCATTTT
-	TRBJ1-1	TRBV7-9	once	CASSLGGLNTEAFF	TGTGCCAGCAGCTTAGGAGGATTGAACACTGAAGCTTTCTTT
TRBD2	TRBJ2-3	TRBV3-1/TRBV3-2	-	CASSQGTSGRPPRTDTQYF	TGTGCCAGCAGCCAGGGAACTAGCGGGAGGCCCCCCCGCACAGATACGCAGTATTTT
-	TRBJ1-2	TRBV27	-	CASSGGQGTNYGYTF	TGTGCCAGCAGTGGGGGCCAGGGCACTAACTATGGCTACACCTTC
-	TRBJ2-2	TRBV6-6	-	CASSLTGELFF	TGTGCCAGCAGTTTAACCGGGGAGCTGTTTTTT
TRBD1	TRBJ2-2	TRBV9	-	CASSIQGAVAGELFF	TGTGCCAGCAGCATACAGGGGGCTGTGGCCGGGGAGCTGTTTTTT